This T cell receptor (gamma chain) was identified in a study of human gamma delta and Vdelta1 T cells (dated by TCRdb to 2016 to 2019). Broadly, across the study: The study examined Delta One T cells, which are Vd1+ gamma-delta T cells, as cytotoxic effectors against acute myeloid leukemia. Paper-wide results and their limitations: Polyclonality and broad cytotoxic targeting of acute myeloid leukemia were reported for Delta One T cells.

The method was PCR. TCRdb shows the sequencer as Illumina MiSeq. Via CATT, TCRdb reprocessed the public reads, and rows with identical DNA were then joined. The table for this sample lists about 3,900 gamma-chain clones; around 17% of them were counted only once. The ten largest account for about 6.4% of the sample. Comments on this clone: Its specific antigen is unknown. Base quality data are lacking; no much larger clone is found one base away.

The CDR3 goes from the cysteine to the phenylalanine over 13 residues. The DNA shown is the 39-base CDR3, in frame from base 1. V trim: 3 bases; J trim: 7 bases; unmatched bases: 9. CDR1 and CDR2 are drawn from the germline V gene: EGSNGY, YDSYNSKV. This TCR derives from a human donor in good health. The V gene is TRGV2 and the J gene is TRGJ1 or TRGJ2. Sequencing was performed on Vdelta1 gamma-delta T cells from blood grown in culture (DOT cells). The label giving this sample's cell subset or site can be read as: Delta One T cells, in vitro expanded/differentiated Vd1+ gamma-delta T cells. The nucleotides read TGTGCCACCTGGGACCCGGAGGGATATAAGAAACTCTTT. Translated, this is CATWDPEGYKKLF.